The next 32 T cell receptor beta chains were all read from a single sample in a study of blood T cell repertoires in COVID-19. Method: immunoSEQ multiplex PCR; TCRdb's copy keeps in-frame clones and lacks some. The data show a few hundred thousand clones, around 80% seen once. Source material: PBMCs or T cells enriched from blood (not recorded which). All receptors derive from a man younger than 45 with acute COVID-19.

This CDR3 reads CASSLAGGGTQYF. The CDR3, as DNA: TGTGCCAGCAGTTTAGCGGGAGGCGGTACGCAGTATTTT. The chain is built from TRBV12-3 or TRBV12-4 and TRBJ2-3, with D possibly TRBD2 on 6 matching bases. V lost 0 bases, J lost 8 bases, and 9 bases lay in between. The CDR3 covers 13 residues.

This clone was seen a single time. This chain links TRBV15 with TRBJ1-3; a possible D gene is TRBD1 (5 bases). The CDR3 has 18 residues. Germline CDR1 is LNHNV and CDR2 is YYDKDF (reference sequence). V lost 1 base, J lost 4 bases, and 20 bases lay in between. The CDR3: CATSRVSRGHTIGNTIYF. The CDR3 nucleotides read TGTGCCACCAGCAGAGTAAGCCGCGGACACACGATAGGAAACACCATATATTTT.

In DNA, the CDR3 is TGTGCCAGCAGCTTAGGGGACAGGGGAAAACTGTTTTTT. Translating gives CASSLGDRGKLFF. The gene calls are TRBV7-9 and TRBJ1-4, with TRBD1 matching over 10 bases. The CDR3 contains 13 residues. Trimming at V came to 1 base and at J to 10 bases, leaving 0 bases not matched to a gene. In germline, CDR1 is SEHNR, CDR2 FQNEAQ (reference sequence).

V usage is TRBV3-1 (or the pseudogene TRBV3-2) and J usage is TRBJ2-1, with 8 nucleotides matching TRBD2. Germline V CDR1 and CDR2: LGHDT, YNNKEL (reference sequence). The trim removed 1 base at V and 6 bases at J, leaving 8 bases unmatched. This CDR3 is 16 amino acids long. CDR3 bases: TGTGCCAGCAGCCAAGTATACGGGACTAGAGGCAATGAGCAGTTCTTC. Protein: CASSQVYGTRGNEQFF.

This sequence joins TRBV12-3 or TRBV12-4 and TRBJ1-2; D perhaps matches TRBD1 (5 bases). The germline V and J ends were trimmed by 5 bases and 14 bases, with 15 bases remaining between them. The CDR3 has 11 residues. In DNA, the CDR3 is TGTGCCAGCAGTCACAGACAGTCTTCAACCTTC. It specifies CASSHRQSSTF.

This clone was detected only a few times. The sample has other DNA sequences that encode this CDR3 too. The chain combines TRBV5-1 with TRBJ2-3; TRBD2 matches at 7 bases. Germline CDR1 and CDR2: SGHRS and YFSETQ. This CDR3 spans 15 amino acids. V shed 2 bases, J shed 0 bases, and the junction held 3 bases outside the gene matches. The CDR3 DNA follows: TGCGCCAGCAGCTTACGGGGGGTAAGCACAGATACGCAGTATTTT. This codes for CASSLRGVSTDTQYF.

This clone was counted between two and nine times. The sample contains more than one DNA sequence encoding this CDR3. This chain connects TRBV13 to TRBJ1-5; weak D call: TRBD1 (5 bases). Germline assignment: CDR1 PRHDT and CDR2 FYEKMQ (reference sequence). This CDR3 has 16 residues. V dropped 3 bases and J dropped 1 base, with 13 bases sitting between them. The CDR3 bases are TGTGCCAGCAGCTTGGGCGGGGGGAGAAGCAATCAGCCCCAGCATTTT. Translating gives CASSLGGGRSNQPQHF.

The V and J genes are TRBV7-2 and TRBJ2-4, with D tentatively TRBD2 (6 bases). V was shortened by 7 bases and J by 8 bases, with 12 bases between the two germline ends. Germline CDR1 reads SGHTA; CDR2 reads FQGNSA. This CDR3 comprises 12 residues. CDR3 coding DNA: TGTGCCAGCATCACAACGGGGGACATTCAGTACTTC. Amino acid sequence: CASITTGDIQYF.

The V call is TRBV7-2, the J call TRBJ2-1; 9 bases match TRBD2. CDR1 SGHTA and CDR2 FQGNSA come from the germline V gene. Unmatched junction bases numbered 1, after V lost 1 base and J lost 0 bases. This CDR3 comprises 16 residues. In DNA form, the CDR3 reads TGTGCCAGCAGCTTAGGAGCGGGGGGCTCCTACAATGAGCAGTTCTTC. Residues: CASSLGAGGSYNEQFF.

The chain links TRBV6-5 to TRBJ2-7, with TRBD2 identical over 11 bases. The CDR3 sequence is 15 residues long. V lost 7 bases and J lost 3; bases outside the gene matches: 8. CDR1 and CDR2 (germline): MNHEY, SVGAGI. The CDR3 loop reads CASKYGTSGDYEQYV. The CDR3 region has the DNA TGTGCCAGCAAGTACGGGACTAGCGGAGACTACGAGCAGTACGTC.

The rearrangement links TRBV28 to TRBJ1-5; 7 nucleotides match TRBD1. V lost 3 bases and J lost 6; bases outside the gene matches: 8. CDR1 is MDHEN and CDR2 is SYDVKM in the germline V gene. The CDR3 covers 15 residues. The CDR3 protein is CASSFNDRVGQPQHF. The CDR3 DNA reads TGTGCCAGCAGTTTTAATGACAGGGTGGGTCAGCCCCAGCATTTT.

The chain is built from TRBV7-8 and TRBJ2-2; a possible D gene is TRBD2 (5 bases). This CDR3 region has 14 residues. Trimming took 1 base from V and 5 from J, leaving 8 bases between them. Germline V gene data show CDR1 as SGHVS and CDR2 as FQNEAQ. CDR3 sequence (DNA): TGTGCCAGCAGCTTAGAGACGGGGACCGGGGAGCTGTTTTTT. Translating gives CASSLETGTGELFF. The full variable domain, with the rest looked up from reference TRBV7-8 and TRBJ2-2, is GAGVSQSPRYKVAKRGQDVALRCDPISGHVSLFWYQQALGQGPEFLTYFQNEAQLDKSGLPSDRFFAERPEGSVSTLKIQRTQQEDSAVYLCASSLETGTGELFFGEGSRLTVL.

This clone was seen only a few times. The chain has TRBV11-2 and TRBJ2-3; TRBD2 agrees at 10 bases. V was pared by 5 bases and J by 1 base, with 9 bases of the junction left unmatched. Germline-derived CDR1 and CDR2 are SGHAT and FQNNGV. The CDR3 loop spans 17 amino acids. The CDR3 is CASSPRTSGIRTDTQYF. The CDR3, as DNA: TGTGCCAGCAGCCCCCGTACTAGCGGGATACGCACAGATACGCAGTATTTT.

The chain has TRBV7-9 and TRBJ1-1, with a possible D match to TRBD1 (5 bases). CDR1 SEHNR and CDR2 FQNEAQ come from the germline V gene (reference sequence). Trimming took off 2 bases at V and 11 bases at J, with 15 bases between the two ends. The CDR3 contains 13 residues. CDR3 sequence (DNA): TGTGCCAGCAGCTTAAAGCTCGCCGGGGGGGCTTTCTTT. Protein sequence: CASSLKLAGGAFF.

The CDR3 DNA reads as TGCGCCAGCAGCCGAGGACTAGCGGGAGTGACAGATACGCAGTATTTT. Amino acids: CASSRGLAGVTDTQYF. This chain connects TRBV4-3 to TRBJ2-3; TRBD2 agrees at 13 bases. The CDR3 length is 16 residues. J lost 3 bases, V lost 4 bases, and 4 bases had no gene match. The germline V gene encodes CDR1 LGHNA and CDR2 YSLEER.

This CDR3 is CASSQLGGQRNSPLHF. The CDR3 bases are TGTGCCAGCAGCCAATTGGGGGGACAGCGAAATTCACCCCTCCACTTT. The J gene is TRBJ1-6, the V gene TRBV14; TRBD1 matches 7 bases. The CDR3 has 16 amino acids. V gave up 2 bases and J gave up 7 bases; unmatched junction bases: 8. Germline lookup yields CDR1 SGHDN and CDR2 FVKESK. Complete variable domain (other parts from reference TRBV14 and TRBJ1-6): EAGVTQFPSHSVIEKGQTVTLRCDPISGHDNLYWYRRVMGKEIKFLLHFVKESKQDESGMPNNRFLAERTGGTYSTLKVQPAELEDSGVYFCASSQLGGQRNSPLHFGNGTRLTVT.

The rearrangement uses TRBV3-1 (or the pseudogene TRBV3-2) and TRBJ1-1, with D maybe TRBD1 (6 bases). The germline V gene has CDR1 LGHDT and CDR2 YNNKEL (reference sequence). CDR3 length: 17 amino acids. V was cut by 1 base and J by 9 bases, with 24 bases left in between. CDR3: CASSQGHQTGLGGQAFF. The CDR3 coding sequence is TGTGCCAGCAGCCAAGGTCACCAGACAGGACTAGGGGGGCAAGCTTTCTTT.

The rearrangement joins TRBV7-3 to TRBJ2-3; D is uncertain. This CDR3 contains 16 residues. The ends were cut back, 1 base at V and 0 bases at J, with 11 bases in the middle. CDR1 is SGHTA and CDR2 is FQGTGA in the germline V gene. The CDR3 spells CASSLNFARSTDTQYF. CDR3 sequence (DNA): TGTGCCAGCAGCTTAAATTTCGCTAGAAGCACAGATACGCAGTATTTT.

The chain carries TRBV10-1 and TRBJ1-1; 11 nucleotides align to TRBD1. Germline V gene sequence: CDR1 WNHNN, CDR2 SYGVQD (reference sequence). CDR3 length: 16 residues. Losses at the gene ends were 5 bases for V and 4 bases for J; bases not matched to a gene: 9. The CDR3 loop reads CASSPSPGTGGTEAFF. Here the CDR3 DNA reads TGCGCCAGCAGTCCCTCCCCCGGGACAGGGGGCACTGAAGCTTTCTTT.

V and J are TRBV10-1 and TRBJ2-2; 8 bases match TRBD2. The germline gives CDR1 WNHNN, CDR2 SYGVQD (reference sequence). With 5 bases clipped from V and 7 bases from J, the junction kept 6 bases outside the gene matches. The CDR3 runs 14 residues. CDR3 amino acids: CASSKKTSVGELFF. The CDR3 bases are TGCGCCAGCAGTAAAAAGACTAGCGTCGGGGAGCTGTTTTTT.

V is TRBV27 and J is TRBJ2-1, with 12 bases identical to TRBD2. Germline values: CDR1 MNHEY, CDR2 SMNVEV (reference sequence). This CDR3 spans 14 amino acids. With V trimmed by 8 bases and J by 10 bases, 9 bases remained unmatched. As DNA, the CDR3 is TGTGCCAGCTGCTCCCGACTAGCGGGAGCGGAGCAGTTCTTC. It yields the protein CASCSRLAGAEQFF.

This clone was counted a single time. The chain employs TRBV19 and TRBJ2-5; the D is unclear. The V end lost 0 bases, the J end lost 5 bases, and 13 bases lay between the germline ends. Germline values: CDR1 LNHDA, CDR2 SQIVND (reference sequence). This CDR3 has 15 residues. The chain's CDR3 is CASSIDPISPETQYF. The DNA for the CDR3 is TGTGCCAGTAGTATAGACCCCATTAGTCCCGAGACCCAGTACTTC.

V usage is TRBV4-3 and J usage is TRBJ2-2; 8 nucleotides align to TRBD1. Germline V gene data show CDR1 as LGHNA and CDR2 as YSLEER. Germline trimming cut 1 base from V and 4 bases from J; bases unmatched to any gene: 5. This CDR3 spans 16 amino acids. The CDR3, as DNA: TGCGCCAGCAGCCAAGCAGGGGGCAGAGGCACCGGGGAGCTGTTTTTT. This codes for CASSQAGGRGTGELFF.

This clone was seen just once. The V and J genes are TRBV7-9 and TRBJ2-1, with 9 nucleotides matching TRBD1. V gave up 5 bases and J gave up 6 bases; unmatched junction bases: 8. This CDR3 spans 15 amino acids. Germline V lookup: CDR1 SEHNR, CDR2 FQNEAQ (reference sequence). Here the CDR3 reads CASSTTGGALNEQFF. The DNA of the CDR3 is TGTGCCAGCAGCACTACAGGGGGCGCGCTCAATGAGCAGTTCTTC.

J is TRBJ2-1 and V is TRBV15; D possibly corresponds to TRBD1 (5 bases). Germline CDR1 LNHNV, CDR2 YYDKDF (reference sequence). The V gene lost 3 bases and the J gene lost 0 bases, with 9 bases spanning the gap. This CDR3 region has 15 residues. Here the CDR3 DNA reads TGTGCCACCAGCAGTCCAGGGCCCTCCTACAATGAGCAGTTCTTC. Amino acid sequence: CATSSPGPSYNEQFF. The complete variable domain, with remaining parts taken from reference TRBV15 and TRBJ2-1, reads DAMVIQNPRYQVTQFGKPVTLSCSQTLNHNVMYWYQQKSSQAPKLLFHYYDKDFNNEADTPDNFQSRRPNTSFCFLDIRSPGLGDTAMYLCATSSPGPSYNEQFFGPGTRLTVL.

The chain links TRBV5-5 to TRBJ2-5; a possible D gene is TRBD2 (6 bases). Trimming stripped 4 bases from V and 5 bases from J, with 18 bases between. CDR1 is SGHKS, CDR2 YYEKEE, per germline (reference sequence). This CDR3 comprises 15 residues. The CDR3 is CASSPNRGNEETQYF. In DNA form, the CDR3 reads TGTGCCAGCAGCCCGAATCGGGGGAACGAGGAGACCCAGTACTTC.

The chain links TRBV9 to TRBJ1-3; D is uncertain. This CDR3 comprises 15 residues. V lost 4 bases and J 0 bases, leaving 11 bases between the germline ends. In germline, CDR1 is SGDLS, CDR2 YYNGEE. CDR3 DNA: TGTGCCAGCAGCCCCGACTCGGGCTCTGGAAACACCATATATTTT. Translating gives CASSPDSGSGNTIYF. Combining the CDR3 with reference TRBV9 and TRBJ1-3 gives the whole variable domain DSGVTQTPKHLITATGQRVTLRCSPRSGDLSVYWYQQSLDQGLQFLIQYYNGEERAKGNILERFSAQQFPDLHSELNLSSLELGDSALYFCASSPDSGSGNTIYFGEGSWLTVV.

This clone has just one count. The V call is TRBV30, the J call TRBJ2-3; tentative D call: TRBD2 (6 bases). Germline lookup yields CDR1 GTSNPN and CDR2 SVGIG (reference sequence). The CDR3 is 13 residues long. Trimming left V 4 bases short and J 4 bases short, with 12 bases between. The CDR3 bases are TGTGCCTGGACCTCGGGCGGGGCAGATACGCAGTATTTT. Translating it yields CAWTSGGADTQYF.

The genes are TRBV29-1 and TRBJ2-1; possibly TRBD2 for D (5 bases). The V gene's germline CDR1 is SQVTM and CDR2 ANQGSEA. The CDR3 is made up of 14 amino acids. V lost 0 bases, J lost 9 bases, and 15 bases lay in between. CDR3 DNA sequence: TGCAGCGTTGAAGAACCGGGCCAGGCGGGTGAGCAGTTCTTC. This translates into CSVEEPGQAGEQFF.

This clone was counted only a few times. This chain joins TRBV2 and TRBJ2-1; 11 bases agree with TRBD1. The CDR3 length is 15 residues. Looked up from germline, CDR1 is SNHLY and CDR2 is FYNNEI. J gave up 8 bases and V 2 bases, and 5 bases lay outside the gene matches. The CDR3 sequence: CASSERDRGGDEQFF. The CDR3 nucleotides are TGTGCCAGCAGTGAACGGGACAGGGGGGGCGATGAGCAGTTCTTC.

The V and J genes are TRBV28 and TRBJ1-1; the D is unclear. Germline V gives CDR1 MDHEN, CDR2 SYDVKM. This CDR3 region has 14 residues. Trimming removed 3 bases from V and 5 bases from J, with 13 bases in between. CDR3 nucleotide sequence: TGTGCCAGCAGTTTTGGGCCATATCGGACTGAAGCTTTCTTT. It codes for CASSFGPYRTEAFF.

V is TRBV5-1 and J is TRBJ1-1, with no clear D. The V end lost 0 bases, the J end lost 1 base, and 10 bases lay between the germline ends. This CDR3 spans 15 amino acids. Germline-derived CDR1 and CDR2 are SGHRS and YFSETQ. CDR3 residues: CASSLGGGQNTEAFF. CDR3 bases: TGCGCCAGCAGCTTGGGTGGAGGCCAGAACACTGAAGCTTTCTTT.